This TCR beta chain appears in the sequencing data of a study of cytomegalovirus exposure and HLA in healthy donors. Study-level results: The study listed around 150 cytomegalovirus-associated TCR beta chains.

V was clipped by 4 bases and J by 6 bases; unmatched bases: 4. CDR1 is SNHLY, CDR2 FYNNEI, per germline. The CDR3 has 14 amino acids. PCR involved 60 Vbeta and 13 Jbeta primers. This table comes from immunoSEQ multiplex PCR, and its TCRdb copy is limited to in-frame clones, with some not included. The table shows almost 200,000 clones, with roughly 85% occurring only once. Comment on this clone: As yet, its antigen is unknown.

Source material: PBMCs. This receptor was obtained from a woman in her forties or fifties in good health and CMV-seronegative. This chain connects TRBV2 to TRBJ2-7; TRBD2 agrees at 12 bases. The CDR3 region has the DNA TGTGCCAGCAGTGGGACTAGCGGGACCCTCGAGCAGTACTTC. It yields the protein CASSGTSGTLEQYF.